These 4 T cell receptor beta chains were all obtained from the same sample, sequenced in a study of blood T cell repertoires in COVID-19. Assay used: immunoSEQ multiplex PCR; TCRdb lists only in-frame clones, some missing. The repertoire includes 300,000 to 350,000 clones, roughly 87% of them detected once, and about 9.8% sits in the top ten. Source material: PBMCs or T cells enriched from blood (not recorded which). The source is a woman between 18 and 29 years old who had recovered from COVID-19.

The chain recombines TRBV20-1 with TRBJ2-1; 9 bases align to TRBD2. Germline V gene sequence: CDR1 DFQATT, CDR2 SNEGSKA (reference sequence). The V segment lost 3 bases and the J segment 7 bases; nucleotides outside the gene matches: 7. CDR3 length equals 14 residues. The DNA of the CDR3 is TGCAGTGCTAGTTCGCCTAGCGGGGTTAATGAGCAGTTCTTC. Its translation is CSASSPSGVNEQFF.

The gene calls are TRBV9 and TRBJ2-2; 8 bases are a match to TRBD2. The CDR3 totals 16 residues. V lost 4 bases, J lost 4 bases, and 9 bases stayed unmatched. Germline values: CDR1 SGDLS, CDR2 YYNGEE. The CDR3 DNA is TGTGCCAGCAGCACCAGCGGGGGACCCCGCACCGGGGAGCTGTTTTTT. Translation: CASSTSGGPRTGELFF.

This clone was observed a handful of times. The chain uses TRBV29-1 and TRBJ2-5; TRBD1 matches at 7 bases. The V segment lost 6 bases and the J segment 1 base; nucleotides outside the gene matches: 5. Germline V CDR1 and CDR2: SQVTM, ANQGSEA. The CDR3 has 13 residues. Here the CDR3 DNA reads TGCAGCGTAACTGGGGACAGCCAAGAGACCCAGTACTTC. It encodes CSVTGDSQETQYF.

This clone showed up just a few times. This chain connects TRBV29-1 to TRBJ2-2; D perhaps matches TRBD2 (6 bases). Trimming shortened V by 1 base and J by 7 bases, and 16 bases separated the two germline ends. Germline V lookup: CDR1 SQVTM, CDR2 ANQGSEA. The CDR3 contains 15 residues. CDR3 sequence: CSVEGDLGPFGELFF. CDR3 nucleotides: TGCAGCGTTGAAGGGGACTTAGGCCCATTCGGGGAGCTGTTTTTT.